This T cell receptor beta chain was sequenced in a study of tumor and adjacent non-tumor tissue in lung cancer. Background on the study: Stage I to III disease affected about nine men and about five women aged roughly 31 to 80. Each sample yielded a few million productive TCRbeta reads on average. Overall study results and limits: Compared with tumor, normal lung showed significantly lower TCR diversity.

Germline V gene data show CDR1 as SGHAT and CDR2 as FQNNGV. The CDR3 runs 13 residues. The V end was cut by 0 bases, the J end by 6 bases, with 6 bases between. TCRbeta libraries were built with three rounds of nested PCR, modified from ARM-PCR. TCRdb passed the multiplex PCR reads through MiXCR, listing each CDR3 protein once. The sample yields fewer than 100,000 distinct CDR3 sequences, 65% to 80% seen once. By proportion, this clonotype is medium-sized (0.01 to 0.1%). Its antigen remains unknown. No cell sorting was done before RNA was extracted from the tissue. This non-tumor lung sample came from over 3 cm beyond the tumor edge.

This chain connects TRBV11-2 to TRBJ2-1; D is ambiguous. This sequence originates from a woman in her 50s with non-small cell lung cancer. The sample taken for sequencing was distant non-tumor lung tissue. The CDR3 here is CASSLEDSNEQFF. The DNA of the CDR3 is TGTGCCAGCAGCTTAGAAGATAGCAATGAGCAGTTCTTC.